The 23 T cell receptor beta chains listed next were all sequenced from one sample in a study of T cell repertoires in cytomegalovirus infection (dated by TCRdb to about 2019). These reads were obtained on an Illumina HiSeq 1500. TCRdb reprocessed the public reads (quality trimming at Q25 with fastp, clone calling with MiXCR) and kept in-frame beta chains. For every CDR3 protein sequence, its rows merge into one entry that carries the most common genes and DNA. The sample includes about 490,000 distinct CDR3 sequences, with approximately 10% observed a single time. The ten largest clones represent about 9.4% of the sample. Sequences were obtained from PBMCs. These receptors were collected from a human donor in good health (CMV status not recorded). Some clones in this sample may be carry-over from other donors' samples.

The chain recombines TRBV7-8 with TRBJ2-7, with D maybe TRBD2 (7 bases). V was trimmed by 1 base and J by 4 bases, leaving 14 bases between them. There are 15 residues in the CDR3. Germline CDR1 SGHVS, CDR2 FQNEAQ. CDR3 in DNA: TGTGCCAGCAGCTTAGGTGAGGGGGGGCCGTACGAGCAGTACTTC. Encoded protein: CASSLGEGGPYEQYF. Supplemented by reference TRBV7-8 and TRBJ2-7, the full variable domain reads GAGVSQSPRYKVAKRGQDVALRCDPISGHVSLFWYQQALGQGPEFLTYFQNEAQLDKSGLPSDRFFAERPEGSVSTLKIQRTQQEDSAVYLCASSLGEGGPYEQYFGPGTRLTVT.

At least ten counts were recorded for this clonotype. The chain uses TRBV20-1 and TRBJ1-5, with D perhaps TRBD1 (6 bases). V lost 2 bases and J lost 4, with 6 bases in between. The germline V gene has CDR1 DFQATT and CDR2 SNEGSKA (reference sequence). This CDR3 is 12 amino acids long. Here the CDR3 DNA reads TGCAGTGCTAGAAGGGGGAATCAGCCCCAGCATTTT. This gives the protein CSARRGNQPQHF.

At least ten counts were recorded for this clonotype. The chain recombines TRBV20-1 with TRBJ2-3; 9 bases agree with TRBD2. CDR3 length: 14 amino acids. Per the germline V gene, CDR1 is DFQATT and CDR2 is SNEGSKA (reference sequence). The J segment lost 7 bases and the V segment lost 1 base, leaving 6 bases of the junction unmatched. The CDR3 region is CSARGAGGTYTQYF. In DNA form, the CDR3 reads TGCAGTGCTAGAGGAGCGGGGGGTACTTATACGCAGTATTTT.

This clonotype was recorded many times. Here the CDR3 DNA reads TGTGCCAGCAGTAAAAGGGAGACCCAGTACTTC. It translates to CASSKRETQYF. The chain has TRBV6-1 and TRBJ2-5; no clear D gene. The V and J ends lost 5 bases and 5 bases respectively, with 6 bases between them. Germline V gene data show CDR1 as MNHNS and CDR2 as SASEGT. The CDR3 runs to 11 residues.

This clonotype appeared a few times. The chain links TRBV20-1 to TRBJ2-5; D is undetermined. The CDR3 is 11 amino acids. Germline V gene lookup returns CDR1 DFQATT and CDR2 SNEGSKA (reference sequence). The CDR3 sequence: CRAEAEETQYF. The CDR3 DNA follows: TGCAGAGCAGAGGCGGAAGAGACCCAGTACTTC.

This clonotype occurred many times. The chain is built from TRBV19 and TRBJ1-3; a possible D gene is TRBD1 (6 bases). The CDR3 totals 17 residues. Trimming stripped 3 bases from V and 0 bases from J, with 15 bases between. Germline V lookup: CDR1 LNHDA, CDR2 SQIVND (reference sequence). This CDR3 reads CASSIGRGTTSGNTIYF. DNA of the CDR3: TGTGCCAGTAGTATTGGGAGGGGGACTACCTCTGGAAACACCATATATTTT. Filled out from reference TRBV19 and TRBJ1-3, the complete variable domain reads DGGITQSPKYLFRKEGQNVTLSCEQNLNHDAMYWYRQDPGQGLRLIYYSQIVNDFQKGDIAEGYSVSREKKESFPLTVTSAQKNPTAFYLCASSIGRGTTSGNTIYFGEGSWLTVV.

There are a few counts of this clonotype. This chain uses TRBV20-1 with TRBJ2-3; TRBD2 aligns across 9 bases. The V gene end was trimmed by 3 bases and the J gene end by 11 bases; junction bases not matched to a gene: 12. This CDR3 is 14 amino acids long. Germline assignment: CDR1 DFQATT and CDR2 SNEGSKA (reference sequence). The CDR3 protein is CSARVSGGWFLQYF. CDR3 nucleotides: TGCAGTGCTAGGGTTAGCGGGGGCTGGTTCCTGCAGTATTTT.

This clonotype was recorded many times. The chain couples TRBV7-2 to TRBJ2-3, with TRBD2 as a possible D gene (6 bases). Trimming took off 7 bases at V and 3 bases at J, with 23 bases between the two ends. The CDR3 contains 17 residues. Per germline, CDR1 SGHTA and CDR2 FQGNSA. The CDR3 DNA reads as TGTGCCAGCACCCAGACCCCCACTAGCTTGAGGACAGATACGCAGTATTTT. Its translation: CASTQTPTSLRTDTQYF.

The chain is built from TRBV12-3 or TRBV12-4 and TRBJ2-1; D ambiguous. There are 15 residues in the CDR3. Trimming cost V 7 bases and J 6 bases, with 19 bases left between them. The CDR3 loop reads CASTTRAPEFNEQFF. The CDR3 bases are TGTGCCAGCACCACCCGGGCCCCGGAGTTCAATGAGCAGTTCTTC.

The table lists this clonotype with many counts. This chain connects TRBV10-3 to TRBJ1-5; D may be TRBD1 (6 bases). The CDR3 has 13 residues. Germline V lookup: CDR1 ENHRY, CDR2 SYGVKD. Trimming stripped 2 bases from V and 5 bases from J, with 7 bases between. In nucleotides, the CDR3 is TGTGCCATCAGTGAGGAGGGGGATCAGCCCCAGCATTTT. It is translated as CAISEEGDQPQHF.

This clonotype was observed at least ten times. This sequence joins TRBV4-2 and TRBJ2-7; perhaps TRBD2 as D (6 bases). This CDR3 contains 13 residues. V was trimmed by 4 bases and J by 7 bases, leaving 14 bases between them. Germline-derived CDR1 and CDR2 are LGHNA and YNFKEQ. The CDR3 DNA sequence: TGTGCCAGCAGCCGAATCCCCCGGGGGGAGCAGTACTTC. This gives the protein CASSRIPRGEQYF.

This clonotype was recorded many times. V and J are TRBV7-2 and TRBJ1-2; the D is unclear. The V end lost 1 base, the J end lost 8 bases, and 11 bases lay between the germline ends. Germline V gives CDR1 SGHTA, CDR2 FQGNSA. The CDR3 sequence is 13 residues long. Written as DNA, the CDR3 is TGTGCCAGCAGCTTAGGGACTTTGGGAGGCTACACCTTC. This gives the protein CASSLGTLGGYTF.

In this sample, this clonotype turned up many times. DNA for the CDR3: TGTGCCAGCAGCCCCGAAGGGCAGAAAACAGATACGCAGTATTTT. It yields the protein CASSPEGQKTDTQYF. The rearrangement joins TRBV9 to TRBJ2-3; no clear D gene. The V and J ends lost 4 bases and 3 bases respectively, with 15 bases between them. This CDR3 is 15 amino acids long. Germline V gene lookup returns CDR1 SGDLS and CDR2 YYNGEE.

The table lists this clonotype with many counts. The V gene is TRBV20-1, the J gene TRBJ2-3, with D perhaps TRBD2 (5 bases). V lost 0 bases and J 6 bases, leaving 19 bases between the germline ends. From germline, CDR1 is DFQATT and CDR2 SNEGSKA (reference sequence). The CDR3 runs to 16 residues. Written as DNA, the CDR3 is TGCAGTGCTAGAGAGTGGGGAACTCGTTCGGGGGATACGCAGTATTTT. Translating it yields CSAREWGTRSGDTQYF.

In this sample, this clonotype turned up a few times. This rearrangement joins TRBV30 to TRBJ2-1; D uncertain. The CDR3 covers 11 residues. Trimming took 0 bases from V and 12 from J, leaving 9 bases between them. Germline V gene lookup returns CDR1 GTSNPN and CDR2 SVGIG (reference sequence). This CDR3 is CAWSVLGVQFF. DNA for the CDR3: TGTGCCTGGAGTGTACTGGGCGTGCAGTTCTTC.

This chain connects TRBV27 to TRBJ1-1; D unclear. Germline values: CDR1 MNHEY, CDR2 SMNVEV (reference sequence). Trimming left V 1 base short and J 1 base short, with 7 bases between. This CDR3 has 14 residues. In DNA form, the CDR3 reads TGTGCCAGCAGTTTATGGCAGGCGAACACTGAAGCTTTCTTT. Translated: CASSLWQANTEAFF.

This clonotype has at least ten counts. V usage is TRBV7-6 and J usage is TRBJ2-7; 10 bases map to TRBD1. The germline CDR1 and CDR2 sequences are SGHVS and FNYEAQ. V lost 5 bases and J lost 0; bases outside the gene matches: 7. The CDR3 is made up of 16 amino acids. In nucleotides, the CDR3 is TGTGCCAGCAGCGTCCGGGGGACAGGGGTCTCCTACGAGCAGTACTTC. Protein: CASSVRGTGVSYEQYF.

The CDR3 nucleotides are TGCGCCAGCAGCTTACTAGCGGTCAATGAGCAGTTCTTC. It translates to CASSLLAVNEQFF. The chain recombines TRBV5-1 with TRBJ2-1, with 8 bases lining up with TRBD2. CDR1 is SGHRS, CDR2 YFSETQ, per germline. J lost 6 bases, V lost 2 bases, and 1 base had no gene match. The CDR3 is 13 amino acids.

This clonotype was counted ten times or more. The V call is TRBV11-2, the J call TRBJ2-1, with 12 bases fitting TRBD2. The trim removed 5 bases at V and 4 bases at J, leaving 6 bases unmatched. Germline V gives CDR1 SGHAT, CDR2 FQNNGV. The CDR3 extends over 16 amino acids. CDR3 region: CASSIRLAGGYNEQFF. The CDR3 nucleotides are TGTGCCAGCAGCATCCGTCTAGCGGGAGGGTACAATGAGCAGTTCTTC.

This clonotype was detected ten times or more. The CDR3 sequence: CASSGVSTGELFF. CDR3 in DNA: TGTGCCAGCTCGGGAGTGAGTACCGGGGAGCTGTTTTTT. The V call is TRBV7-8, the J call TRBJ2-2; D perhaps matches TRBD2 (6 bases). This CDR3 spans 13 amino acids. Germline CDR1 SGHVS, CDR2 FQNEAQ. V was pared by 8 bases and J by 5 bases, with 12 bases between.

As concerns this clonotype: At one end, the junction sequence differs from germline, possibly due to a read error. V is TRBV4-1 and J is TRBJ2-1; the match to TRBD2 covers 8 bases. The CDR3 totals 11 residues. Germline assignment: CDR1 MGHRA and CDR2 YSYEKL. For the CDR3, the DNA is TGCGCCAGCAGCCAAGCCGGGACTAGAATCTTC. Protein: CASSQAGTRIF.

This clonotype was picked up many times. The chain uses TRBV7-2 and TRBJ2-1, with 8 positions matching TRBD2. V trimming: 1 base; J trimming: 3 bases; junction bases outside the gene matches: 2. The CDR3 has 15 amino acids. Germline values: CDR1 SGHTA, CDR2 FQGNSA. CDR3 in amino acids: CASSLGGRIYNEQFF. CDR3 coding DNA: TGTGCCAGCAGCTTAGGCGGGAGGATCTACAATGAGCAGTTCTTC.

This clonotype was observed at least ten times. The CDR3 spells CASSQDRTGGNQPQHF. CDR3 DNA: TGCGCCAGCAGCCAAGACCGGACAGGTGGGAATCAGCCCCAGCATTTT. J is TRBJ1-5 and V is TRBV4-1, with TRBD1 matching over 7 bases. The length of the CDR3 is 16 residues. The V segment lost 0 bases and the J segment 4 bases; nucleotides outside the gene matches: 6. Germline CDR1 MGHRA, CDR2 YSYEKL.